Below, 16 T cell receptor beta chains from the same sample are listed, as sequenced in a study of control samples from healthy donors and cancer patients. Assay used: immunoSEQ multiplex PCR; TCRdb lists only in-frame clones, some missing. The data contain roughly 120,000 clones, roughly 92% of them seen just once; the ten biggest clones take up roughly 2.7%. Sequences were obtained from blood. The receptors were sampled from a man aged 30 to 45 in good health.

The chain carries TRBV2 and TRBJ2-5; D may match TRBD1 or TRBD2 (5 bases each). CDR3 length: 15 amino acids. CDR1 and CDR2 from the germline V gene are SNHLY and FYNNEI. Trimming pared 10 bases from V and 1 base from J, leaving 19 bases between. The CDR3 sequence: CATRGRAGGQETQYF. CDR3 nucleotides: TGTGCCACCCGGGGCAGGGCGGGTGGCCAAGAGACCCAGTACTTC.

The V call is TRBV18, the J call TRBJ2-3; D not certain. Trimming left V 3 bases short and J 6 bases short, with 10 bases between. Germline V lookup: CDR1 KGHSH, CDR2 LQKENI. The CDR3 is 13 residues long. This CDR3 is CASSPLGWDTQYF. As DNA, the CDR3 is TGTGCCAGCTCACCGTTGGGTTGGGATACGCAGTATTTT.

The J gene is TRBJ1-1, the V gene TRBV4-2; D unclear. This CDR3 comprises 13 residues. V was cut by 3 bases and J by 3 bases, with 8 bases left in between. The V gene's germline CDR1 is LGHNA and CDR2 YNFKEQ. Written as DNA, the CDR3 is TGTGCCAGCAGCCATTTTAGGGACACTGAAGCTTTCTTT. Amino acid sequence: CASSHFRDTEAFF.

This sequence joins TRBV3-1 (or the pseudogene TRBV3-2) and TRBJ1-1; a possible D gene is TRBD1 (6 bases). CDR1 is LGHDT and CDR2 is YNNKEL in the germline V gene (reference sequence). This CDR3 is 13 amino acids long. Trimming took off 4 bases at V and 3 bases at J, with 9 bases between the two ends. The CDR3 is CASSPGVYTEAFF. The CDR3 DNA reads TGTGCCAGCAGCCCAGGGGTCTACACTGAAGCTTTCTTT.

A single count supports this clone. The chain carries TRBV10-2 and TRBJ2-4; 11 bases align to TRBD2. Germline V CDR1 and CDR2: WSHSY, SAAADI. V shed 6 bases, J shed 7 bases, and the junction held 11 bases outside the gene matches. The CDR3 spans 16 residues. CDR3 in DNA: TGCGCCAGCAGCGGATGGGTAGCGGGGGGGCCGAACATTCAGTACTTC. Translated, it gives CASSGWVAGGPNIQYF.

The genes are TRBV2 and TRBJ1-1; 8 bases align to TRBD1. The junction had 4 bases not matched to a gene; V was cut back by 6 bases and J by 1 base. The CDR3 totals 14 residues. The germline CDR1 and CDR2 sequences are SNHLY and FYNNEI. Here the CDR3 DNA reads TGTGCCAGCAGCGCTGACAGGGGGAACACTGAAGCTTTCTTT. Its translation: CASSADRGNTEAFF.

A single count supports this clone. The V gene is TRBV15, the J gene TRBJ2-3; D unclear. V lost 7 bases and J 1 base, leaving 12 bases between the germline ends. Germline CDR1 reads LNHNV; CDR2 reads YYDKDF (reference sequence). This CDR3 is 14 amino acids long. CDR3 DNA sequence: TGTGCCACCAAAGAGGCTTATGGCACAGATACGCAGTATTTT. It codes for CATKEAYGTDTQYF. Together with reference TRBV15 and TRBJ2-3, the CDR3 gives the full variable domain: DAMVIQNPRYQVTQFGKPVTLSCSQTLNHNVMYWYQQKSSQAPKLLFHYYDKDFNNEADTPDNFQSRRPNTSFCFLDIRSPGLGDTAMYLCATKEAYGTDTQYFGPGTRLTVL.

V gene TRBV5-1 combines with J gene TRBJ1-2, with 11 bases identical to TRBD1. After removal of 4 bases from V and 6 bases from J, the junction contained 8 bases not matched to a gene. Germline V lookup: CDR1 SGHRS, CDR2 YFSETQ. This CDR3 comprises 15 residues. The CDR3 sequence: CASSTRTGGANGYTF. The CDR3 DNA follows: TGCGCCAGCAGCACGCGGACAGGGGGCGCGAATGGCTACACCTTC. The variable domain in full, with the rest retrieved from reference TRBV5-1 and TRBJ1-2, is KAGVTQTPRYLIKTRGQQVTLSCSPISGHRSVSWYQQTPGQGLQFLFEYFSETQRNKGNFPGRFSGRQFSNSRSEMNVSTLELGDSALYLCASSTRTGGANGYTFGSGTRLTVV.

This clone has just a few counts. This chain links TRBV27 with TRBJ1-5, with 9 bases matching TRBD1. CDR3 size: 15 residues. CDR1 is MNHEY, CDR2 SMNVEV, per germline (reference sequence). The trim removed 2 bases at V and 3 bases at J, leaving 2 bases unmatched. The CDR3 sequence: CASSLRTGANQPQHF. The CDR3 DNA is TGTGCCAGCAGTTTAAGGACAGGGGCCAATCAGCCCCAGCATTTT.

J is TRBJ1-6 and V is TRBV27; no firm D call. CDR1 is MNHEY, CDR2 SMNVEV, per germline (reference sequence). The V end lost 3 bases, the J end lost 10 bases, and 13 bases lay between the germline ends. The CDR3 has 14 amino acids. The CDR3 DNA is TGTGCCAGCAGTTTTGATGGGTCGGGATCACCCCTCCACTTT. Its translation: CASSFDGSGSPLHF.

The chain couples TRBV19 to TRBJ2-1; no reliable D call. The CDR3 is 15 amino acids. Looked up from germline, CDR1 is LNHDA and CDR2 is SQIVND (reference sequence). The V and J ends lost 0 bases and 2 bases respectively, with 8 bases between them. Here the CDR3 reads CASSIDRNPYNEQFF. The CDR3, as DNA: TGTGCCAGTAGTATAGACAGGAACCCCTACAATGAGCAGTTCTTC.

The V and J genes are TRBV15 and TRBJ1-5; tentative D call: TRBD1 (6 bases). The germline CDR1 and CDR2 sequences are LNHNV and YYDKDF (reference sequence). The CDR3 loop spans 15 amino acids. The V end lost 2 bases, the J end lost 7 bases, and 15 bases lay between the germline ends. For the CDR3, the DNA is TGTGCCACCAGCAGATTCGGGGACAAGGAACAGCCCCAGCATTTT. Translation: CATSRFGDKEQPQHF.

The chain links TRBV5-4 to TRBJ2-1; D gene unclear. From germline, CDR1 is SGHNT and CDR2 YYREEE (reference sequence). There are 14 residues in the CDR3. Trimming removed 0 bases from V and 8 bases from J, with 12 bases in between. CDR3: CASSLDPGGDEQFF. Written as DNA, the CDR3 is TGTGCCAGCAGCTTGGACCCCGGCGGAGATGAGCAGTTCTTC.

This chain uses TRBV19 with TRBJ1-6; D ambiguous. Germline V gene sequence: CDR1 LNHDA, CDR2 SQIVND (reference sequence). The CDR3 extends over 12 amino acids. Between the trimmed V and J ends, which lost 8 bases and 6 bases, there was a span of 8 bases. CDR3 nucleotide sequence: TGTGCCAGTTCTCCTCCTAATTCACCCCTCCACTTT. Encoded protein: CASSPPNSPLHF.

The genes are TRBV7-2 and TRBJ2-3; D gene ambiguous. The V end lost 5 bases, the J end lost 9 bases, and 18 bases lay between the germline ends. Germline-derived CDR1 and CDR2 are SGHTA and FQGNSA. The CDR3 is 14 residues long. The CDR3 DNA is TGTGCCAGCAGCCCCCAAGTTCATCCAAGAACGCAGTATTTT. It yields the protein CASSPQVHPRTQYF.

The V and J genes are TRBV19 and TRBJ1-5; D uncertain. Germline CDR1 LNHDA, CDR2 SQIVND (reference sequence). This CDR3 region has 14 residues. V was shortened by 0 bases and J by 4 bases, with 7 bases between the two germline ends. CDR3 residues: CASSIDGRNQPQHF. CDR3 nucleotides: TGTGCCAGTAGTATAGATGGCAGAAATCAGCCCCAGCATTTT.